This TCR beta chain emerged from a study of cytomegalovirus exposure and HLA in healthy donors. Nominal health characterized the donors when sampled, though unrecorded immune exposures were likely. Points on this clone: Its antigen is unidentified.

Study-wide results and caveats: It was assumed in the presence/absence analyses that sequencing depth was roughly uniform across donors. 87-base-pair reads could not separate some V segments, including TRBV6-2 and TRBV6-3. A reported reduction in N-insertions relative to the roughly 700-donor mean was seen in an Asian-associated ancestry cluster in a later analysis.

The PCR had 60 Vbeta and 13 Jbeta primers. Method: immunoSEQ multiplex PCR; TCRdb's copy keeps in-frame clones and lacks some. The sample includes about 120,000 clones, roughly 80% of them seen just once. The CDR3 extends over 15 amino acids. V lost 5 bases, J lost 6 bases, and 9 bases stayed unmatched. Germline CDR1 and CDR2: MNHEY and SVGAGI. Sequences were obtained from PBMCs. The receptor comes from a woman aged 40 to 50 in good health and CMV-seropositive. The chain uses TRBV6-5 and TRBJ2-2, with TRBD1 identical over 7 bases. The CDR3 loop is CASSRRDSRSGELFF. The CDR3 nucleotides read TGTGCCAGCAGTAGACGGGACAGTCGGTCCGGGGAGCTGTTTTTT.